The present entry profiles one T cell receptor (beta chain) with its context. The CDR3 is made up of 14 amino acids. Germline V CDR1 and CDR2: SGHTA, FQGNSA. Trimming stripped 1 base from V and 8 bases from J, with 14 bases between. The sample originates from a study of glioma-infiltrating T cells after dendritic cell vaccination. The data were produced by immunoSEQ multiplex PCR, yet TCRdb's version contains in-frame clones alone and is incomplete. The sample lists 95,000 to 110,000 clones, approximately 80% occurring once. The TCR was taken from a human donor with glioblastoma. The chain uses TRBV7-2 and TRBJ1-1; D not resolved. The material was blood, obtained before dendritic cell vaccination. The CDR3 spells CASSLDGSGPEAFF. CDR3 in DNA: TGTGCCAGCAGCTTAGATGGCTCGGGTCCGGAAGCTTTCTTT.